Presented here are 31 T cell receptor beta chains from one specimen sequenced in a study of STAT5B mutations in CD4+ large granular lymphocyte leukemia (dated by TCRdb to about 2022). The method was the immunoSEQ multiplex PCR assay. TCRdb took this table from immuneACCESS and kept in-frame rearrangements with V and J called. Such tables lack part of the clones; where checked against another copy, unresolved V genes explain under half of the gap, and the rest is unexplained. Across this sample there are nearly 45,000 clones, with about 86% seen only once. The top ten constitute around 3% of the sample. Input material: CD4+ T cells from blood buffy coats. These receptors all come from a human donor in good health.

The chain has TRBV5-1 and TRBJ2-7; 11 nucleotides line up with TRBD2. The V gene's germline CDR1 is SGHRS and CDR2 YFSETQ. Trimming at V came to 3 bases and at J to 6 bases, leaving 8 bases not matched to a gene. The CDR3 has 15 amino acids. DNA of the CDR3: TGCGCCAGCAGCTCCTTAGCGGGAGGGCAAGGCGAGCAGTACTTC. Its translation is CASSSLAGGQGEQYF.

This clone appeared a single time. This rearrangement joins TRBV7-6 to TRBJ2-3; no clear D. Germline loops: CDR1 SGHVS, CDR2 FNYEAQ. The CDR3 length is 16 residues. V lost 5 bases and J lost 2, with 17 bases in between. The CDR3 region is CASSANPRAPTDTQYF. The CDR3 DNA reads TGTGCCAGCAGCGCCAACCCGCGAGCTCCCACAGATACGCAGTATTTT.

The chain uses TRBV5-1 and TRBJ2-7; D remains unclear. The CDR3 totals 14 residues. The V and J ends lost 0 bases and 0 bases respectively, with 7 bases between them. Germline assignment: CDR1 SGHRS and CDR2 YFSETQ. CDR3 amino acids: CASSLGSSSYEQYF. The CDR3 DNA is TGCGCCAGCAGCTTGGGCAGTAGCTCCTACGAGCAGTACTTC.

The genes are TRBV4-3 and TRBJ1-2; unclear D gene. This CDR3 contains 16 residues. Germline V gene data show CDR1 as LGHNA and CDR2 as YSLEER. V was cut by 0 bases and J by 5 bases, with 16 bases left in between. The CDR3 DNA reads as TGCGCCAGCAGCCAAGAGTTTGCCCTCTTGGGGTATGGCTACACCTTC. Its protein is CASSQEFALLGYGYTF.

The chain uses TRBV14 and TRBJ1-2, with D perhaps matching TRBD1 (5 bases). V lost 4 bases, J lost 7 bases, and 19 bases lay in between. The CDR3 length is 15 residues. Germline CDR1 SGHDN, CDR2 FVKESK. The CDR3 spells CASSPNRDFGSGYTF. The CDR3 DNA sequence: TGTGCCAGCAGCCCAAATAGGGACTTCGGCAGTGGCTACACCTTC.

The CDR3 is CASSGTGTSKPGGQFF. DNA of the CDR3: TGCGCCAGCAGCGGTACCGGGACTAGCAAACCCGGGGGGCAGTTCTTC. V gene TRBV5-1 combines with J gene TRBJ2-1, with 9 bases fitting TRBD2. After removal of 4 bases from V and 12 bases from J, the junction contained 17 bases not matched to a gene. Looked up from germline, CDR1 is SGHRS and CDR2 is YFSETQ. CDR3 length: 16 residues.

This chain links TRBV19 with TRBJ2-5; 7 bases align to TRBD1. The J call could be wrong; TRBJ2-7 is a better fit for the DNA end. The length of the CDR3 is 13 residues. The germline V gene has CDR1 LNHDA and CDR2 SQIVND (reference sequence). CDR3 amino acids: CASSKDRRYEQYF. Written as DNA, the CDR3 is TGTGCCAGTAGTAAGGACAGGCGCTACGAGCAGTACTTC.

V gene TRBV5-1 combines with J gene TRBJ1-1; no definite D call. The CDR3 has 15 residues. Germline CDR1 is SGHRS and CDR2 is YFSETQ. Trimming removed 5 bases at V and 4 bases at J, with 18 bases between. CDR3 sequence: CASSKIRSESTEAFF. CDR3 sequence (DNA): TGCGCCAGCAGTAAGATCCGCAGCGAGAGCACTGAAGCTTTCTTT. Full variable domain (missing parts from reference TRBV5-1 and TRBJ1-1): KAGVTQTPRYLIKTRGQQVTLSCSPISGHRSVSWYQQTPGQGLQFLFEYFSETQRNKGNFPGRFSGRQFSNSRSEMNVSTLELGDSALYLCASSKIRSESTEAFFGQGTRLTVV.

This clone appeared once. V gene TRBV6-5 combines with J gene TRBJ2-7, with 7 bases aligning to TRBD1. The CDR3 spans 14 residues. Trimming at V came to 2 bases and at J to 1 base, leaving 2 bases not matched to a gene. Germline V gives CDR1 MNHEY, CDR2 SVGAGI. The CDR3 DNA is TGTGCCAGCAGTTACACGACAGGGTCCTACGAGCAGTACTTC. This gives the protein CASSYTTGSYEQYF.

The chain carries TRBV5-1 and TRBJ2-1; D is possibly TRBD1 (6 bases). This CDR3 contains 14 residues. The germline gives CDR1 SGHRS, CDR2 YFSETQ. V lost 3 bases to trimming and J lost 6 bases, with 13 bases between them. CDR3 sequence: CASSSQTGANEQFF. DNA for the CDR3: TGCGCCAGCAGCTCCCAGACAGGAGCCAATGAGCAGTTCTTC. The complete variable domain, with remaining parts taken from reference TRBV5-1 and TRBJ2-1, reads KAGVTQTPRYLIKTRGQQVTLSCSPISGHRSVSWYQQTPGQGLQFLFEYFSETQRNKGNFPGRFSGRQFSNSRSEMNVSTLELGDSALYLCASSSQTGANEQFFGPGTRLTVL.

The chain has TRBV7-6 and TRBJ2-1; D gene ambiguous. V shed 0 bases and J shed 10 bases, with 10 bases lying between them. Germline loops: CDR1 SGHVS, CDR2 FNYEAQ. This CDR3 contains 13 residues. In nucleotides, the CDR3 is TGTGCCAGCAGCTTAGCGCGAGCAGGCGAGCAGTTCTTC. Its translation is CASSLARAGEQFF.

The gene calls are TRBV9 and TRBJ2-1, with 8 bases matching TRBD2. The CDR3 covers 16 residues. In germline, CDR1 is SGDLS, CDR2 YYNGEE. V gave up 0 bases and J gave up 8 bases; unmatched junction bases: 10. In DNA form, the CDR3 reads TGTGCCAGCAGCGTAGGAAAAGCTAGCGGGCCCGATGAGCAGTTCTTC. Translation: CASSVGKASGPDEQFF.

This chain joins TRBV28 and TRBJ1-2; 7 bases map to TRBD1. Germline V CDR1 and CDR2: MDHEN, SYDVKM. The CDR3 runs to 13 residues. The junction had 9 bases not matched to a gene; V was cut back by 6 bases and J by 8 bases. This chain's CDR3 is CASRSTGVEGYTF. CDR3 bases: TGTGCCAGCAGATCCACAGGGGTGGAAGGCTACACCTTC.

This chain links TRBV7-3 with TRBJ2-2; 7 positions match TRBD2. The V segment lost 2 bases and the J segment 6 bases; nucleotides outside the gene matches: 6. The CDR3 consists of 15 residues. The V gene's germline CDR1 is SGHTA and CDR2 FQGTGA. The CDR3 region has the DNA TGTGCCAGCAGCTTAGGAAAGACTAGCCCCGGGGAGCTGTTTTTT. This sequence encodes CASSLGKTSPGELFF.

V usage is TRBV21-1 and J usage is TRBJ2-7; the listed D gene, TRBD1, was not tested against the DNA. TRBV21-1 is shown as a pseudogene. The length of the CDR3 is 13 residues. CDR3 sequence (DNA): TGTGCCAGCATCAACTTGCAGTCCTACGAGCAGTACTTC. Protein product: CASINLQSYEQYF.

This chain links TRBV7-3 with TRBJ2-2, with D possibly called TRBD1 or TRBD2 (5 bases each). Germline values: CDR1 SGHTA, CDR2 FQGTGA. This CDR3 spans 16 amino acids. The germline V and J ends were trimmed by 4 bases and 3 bases, with 15 bases remaining between them. The CDR3 DNA reads TGTGCCAGCAGCTCATTCGGGACCTACGACACCGGGGAGCTGTTTTTT. Residues: CASSSFGTYDTGELFF.

This clone was observed once. The gene calls are TRBV4-2 and TRBJ2-1; TRBD2 agrees at 9 bases. The CDR3 loop spans 21 amino acids. Germline CDR1 reads LGHNA; CDR2 reads YNFKEQ. V lost 3 bases, J lost 2 bases, and 20 bases stayed unmatched. The CDR3 DNA is TGTGCCAGCAGCCATCAACAACCCGGGACTAGCTTCTACGGCCCCTACAATGAGCAGTTCTTC. Its protein product is CASSHQQPGTSFYGPYNEQFF.

This chain uses TRBV30 with TRBJ1-4; 12 bases map to TRBD1. With V trimmed by 3 bases and J by 7 bases, 6 bases remained unmatched. From germline, CDR1 is GTSNPN and CDR2 SVGIG (reference sequence). The CDR3 loop spans 15 amino acids. The CDR3 spells CAWSLGTGGTEKLFF. The CDR3 DNA is TGTGCCTGGAGCCTAGGGACAGGGGGCACTGAAAAACTGTTTTTT.

Here the CDR3 reads CASRAGTENTEAFF. The DNA of the CDR3 is TGCGCCAGCAGGGCCGGGACTGAGAACACTGAAGCTTTCTTT. The chain recombines TRBV10-2 with TRBJ1-1, with D perhaps TRBD1 (5 bases). Trimming took 6 bases from V and 1 from J, leaving 12 bases between them. The CDR3 length is 14 residues. Germline assignment: CDR1 WSHSY and CDR2 SAAADI.

The chain recombines TRBV5-1 with TRBJ2-5; D gene uncertain. The CDR3 is 14 residues long. Germline assignment: CDR1 SGHRS and CDR2 YFSETQ. Trimming stripped 2 bases from V and 2 bases from J, with 10 bases between. This CDR3 reads CASSFWRQQETQYF. The CDR3 nucleotides read TGCGCCAGCAGCTTCTGGCGGCAACAAGAGACCCAGTACTTC.

The chain joins TRBV18 to TRBJ2-7, with D perhaps TRBD1 (6 bases). The CDR3 consists of 15 residues. Germline loops: CDR1 KGHSH, CDR2 LQKENI. V dropped 5 bases and J dropped 0 bases, with 14 bases sitting between them. The CDR3 DNA sequence: TGTGCCAGCTCAGACAGGTCACGGTACTCCTACGAGCAGTACTTC. It specifies CASSDRSRYSYEQYF.

The genes are TRBV19 and TRBJ2-1, with 11 bases identical to TRBD1. The CDR3 covers 18 residues. Trimming at V came to 5 bases and at J to 10 bases, leaving 19 bases not matched to a gene. Germline lookup yields CDR1 LNHDA and CDR2 SQIVND (reference sequence). CDR3 coding DNA: TGTGCCAGTAGTGGGAGTGGGGTGTTTGGACAGGGGGCGCCCGAGCAGTTCTTC. Amino acids: CASSGSGVFGQGAPEQFF. Supplemented by reference TRBV19 and TRBJ2-1, the full variable domain reads DGGITQSPKYLFRKEGQNVTLSCEQNLNHDAMYWYRQDPGQGLRLIYYSQIVNDFQKGDIAEGYSVSREKKESFPLTVTSAQKNPTAFYLCASSGSGVFGQGAPEQFFGPGTRLTVL.

V is TRBV4-3 and J is TRBJ2-7, with D perhaps matching TRBD1 (5 bases). Between the trimmed V and J ends, which lost 4 bases and 6 bases, there was a span of 19 bases. The CDR3 has 15 amino acids. Germline-derived CDR1 and CDR2 are LGHNA and YSLEER. CDR3 in amino acids: CASSREKAGFSEQYF. DNA of the CDR3: TGCGCCAGCAGCCGCGAAAAGGCAGGGTTCAGCGAGCAGTACTTC.

The chain carries TRBV11-1 and TRBJ1-1; D not resolved. CDR3 length: 14 residues. The germline V and J ends were trimmed by 1 base and 1 base, with 7 bases remaining between them. Germline loops: CDR1 SGHAT, CDR2 FQDESV (reference sequence). The CDR3, as DNA: TGTGCCAGCAGCTTAGAGCCCCCGAACACTGAAGCTTTCTTT. It codes for CASSLEPPNTEAFF.

The rearrangement joins TRBV11-2 to TRBJ2-7; 11 bases line up with TRBD2. The V and J ends lost 5 bases and 4 bases, in that order; junction bases with no gene match: 16. This CDR3 is built from 18 residues. Germline CDR1 and CDR2: SGHAT and FQNNGV. The chain's CDR3 is CASSPERLTSGKKYEQYF. CDR3 DNA: TGTGCCAGCAGCCCGGAACGGTTGACTAGCGGGAAAAAATACGAGCAGTACTTC. The variable domain in full, completed from reference TRBV11-2 and TRBJ2-7, reads EAGVAQSPRYKIIEKRQSVAFWCNPISGHATLYWYQQILGQGPKLLIQFQNNGVVDDSQLPKDRFSAERLKGVDSTLKIQPAKLEDSAVYLCASSPERLTSGKKYEQYFGPGTRLTVT.

The CDR3: CATRGQGASTDTQYF. CDR3 in DNA: TGTGCCACCAGGGGTCAGGGGGCCAGCACAGATACGCAGTATTTT. V usage is TRBV6-1 and J usage is TRBJ2-3; 8 bases map to TRBD1. CDR1 is MNHNS and CDR2 is SASEGT in the germline V gene. The CDR3 length is 15 residues. J gave up 0 bases and V 10 bases, and 9 bases lay outside the gene matches.

This sequence joins TRBV19 and TRBJ1-2; D is possibly TRBD1 (6 bases). CDR1 is LNHDA and CDR2 is SQIVND in the germline V gene (reference sequence). V gave up 4 bases and J gave up 2 bases, with 8 bases separating them. The CDR3 loop spans 13 amino acids. CDR3 bases: TGTGCCAGTAGTAAGCAGGGGAACTATGGCTACACCTTC. Residues: CASSKQGNYGYTF.

V is TRBV2 and J is TRBJ2-4; D remains unclear. CDR1 and CDR2 from the germline V gene are SNHLY and FYNNEI. This CDR3 has 15 amino acids. V was cut by 2 bases and J by 0 bases, with 8 bases left in between. This CDR3 is CASSEPPRAKNIQYF. CDR3 nucleotides: TGTGCCAGCAGTGAACCCCCTAGAGCCAAAAACATTCAGTACTTC. Combining the CDR3 with reference TRBV2 and TRBJ2-4 gives the whole variable domain EPEVTQTPSHQVTQMGQEVILRCVPISNHLYFYWYRQILGQKVEFLVSFYNNEISEKSEIFDDQFSVERPDGSNFTLKIRSTKLEDSAMYFCASSEPPRAKNIQYFGAGTRLSVL.

The table lists this clone with a few counts. The J gene is TRBJ1-5, the V gene TRBV6-1; weak D call: TRBD1 (6 bases). CDR1 and CDR2 from the germline V gene are MNHNS and SASEGT. Trimming removed 2 bases at V and 3 bases at J, with 17 bases between. This CDR3 contains 17 residues. The CDR3 nucleotides read TGTGCCAGCAGTGAAATCGGTATGGCAGGGGTCAATCAGCCCCAGCATTTT. Protein: CASSEIGMAGVNQPQHF.

By share, this clone counts as large. The rearrangement links TRBV6-5 to TRBJ1-1, with TRBD1 matching over 7 bases. This CDR3 is 13 amino acids long. The junction had 4 bases not matched to a gene; V was cut back by 5 bases and J by 4 bases. Germline CDR1 is MNHEY and CDR2 is SVGAGI. CDR3 in amino acids: CASSKQGTTEAFF. DNA for the CDR3: TGTGCCAGCAGTAAACAGGGGACCACTGAAGCTTTCTTT.

The chain couples TRBV5-1 to TRBJ1-2; D is perhaps TRBD1 (6 bases). From germline, CDR1 is SGHRS and CDR2 YFSETQ. The CDR3 covers 16 residues. V lost 0 bases and J 3 bases, leaving 15 bases between the germline ends. CDR3 sequence reads: CASSLVGHEEDYGYTF. The CDR3 DNA sequence: TGCGCCAGCAGCTTGGTGGGACACGAGGAGGACTATGGCTACACCTTC.